This T cell receptor (beta chain) appears in the sequencing data of a study of T cells in Graves' hyperthyroidism and ophthalmopathy. Findings and limits, study-wide: Among thyroid clonotypes expanded above 0.001, most also appeared in blood.

Many counts were recorded for this clonotype. Its specificity is unknown. The CDR3 is made up of 14 amino acids. Deletions cut 3 bases from V and 6 bases from J, with 15 bases between. CDR1 PRHDT and CDR2 FYEKMQ come from the germline V gene (reference sequence). The CDR3 regions of TCR beta were amplified from RNA transcripts. TCR CDR3 underwent first-round RT-PCR with the HTBI primer set. TCRdb processed the multiplex PCR reads anew with MiXCR; each CDR3 protein has one entry. The sample shows around 560,000 distinct CDR3 sequences, approximately 15% of them seen only once. Patients aged 18 to 65 with hyperthyroidism were newly diagnosed, with duration under 2 months. A patient was excluded if there was uncontrolled infection, other autoimmune disease, pregnancy or lactation. Extraction of PBMCs used 7.5 to 10 ml of fresh peripheral blood.

The TCR was taken from a woman younger than 35 with Graves' hyperthyroidism. V gene TRBV13 combines with J gene TRBJ2-7; D possibly corresponds to TRBD2 (5 bases). Sequenced material: blood. The CDR3 here is CASSFSPGAGEQYF. In DNA form, the CDR3 reads TGTGCCAGCAGCTTTTCCCCAGGTGCGGGCGAGCAGTACTTC.